This T cell receptor (beta chain) stems from a study of blood T cell repertoires in COVID-19. On the study more broadly: From T cells, B-cell-depleted T cells, or PBMCs came the material, which was cDNA or gDNA.

Method: immunoSEQ multiplex PCR; TCRdb's copy keeps in-frame clones and lacks some. Altogether about 58,000 clones are present, roughly 79% being singletons, with the ten largest covering around 5%. The germline V and J ends were trimmed by 4 bases and 6 bases, with 9 bases remaining between them. CDR3 length: 13 amino acids. Germline V CDR1 and CDR2: MNHEY, SMNVEV (reference sequence). The rearrangement links TRBV27 to TRBJ2-2, with D maybe TRBD1 (6 bases). The sequenced material came from peripheral blood. The sequence was collected from a human donor in a cohort sampled during active COVID-19. The chain's CDR3 is CASSSSGAGELFF. The CDR3 coding sequence is TGTGCCAGCAGTTCCTCAGGGGCCGGGGAGCTGTTTTTT.